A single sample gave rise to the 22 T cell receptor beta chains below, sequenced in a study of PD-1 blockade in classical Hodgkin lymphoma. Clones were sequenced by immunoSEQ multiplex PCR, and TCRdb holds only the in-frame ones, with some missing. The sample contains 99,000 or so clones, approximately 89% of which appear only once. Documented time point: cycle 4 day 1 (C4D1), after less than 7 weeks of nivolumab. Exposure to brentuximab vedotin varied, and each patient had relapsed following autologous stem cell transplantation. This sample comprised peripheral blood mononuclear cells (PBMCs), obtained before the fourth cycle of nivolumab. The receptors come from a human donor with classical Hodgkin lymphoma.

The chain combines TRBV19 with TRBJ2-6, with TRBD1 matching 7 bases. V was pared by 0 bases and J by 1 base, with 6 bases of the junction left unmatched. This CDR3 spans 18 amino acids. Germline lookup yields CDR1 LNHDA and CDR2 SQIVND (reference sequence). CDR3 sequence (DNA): TGTGCCAGTAGTATAGAACAGCACAGGGGTTCTGGGGCCAACGTCCTGACTTTC. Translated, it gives CASSIEQHRGSGANVLTF.

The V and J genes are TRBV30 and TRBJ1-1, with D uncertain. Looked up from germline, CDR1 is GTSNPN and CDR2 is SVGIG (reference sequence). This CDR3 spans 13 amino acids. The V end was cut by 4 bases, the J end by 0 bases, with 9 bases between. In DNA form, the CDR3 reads TGTGCCTGGACGAGGGAGCTGAACACTGAAGCTTTCTTT. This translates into CAWTRELNTEAFF.

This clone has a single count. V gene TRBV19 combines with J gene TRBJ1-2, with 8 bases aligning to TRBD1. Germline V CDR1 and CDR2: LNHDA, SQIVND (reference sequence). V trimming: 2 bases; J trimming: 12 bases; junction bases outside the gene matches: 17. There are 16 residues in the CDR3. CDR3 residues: CASSILPGQGPRRNTF. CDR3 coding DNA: TGTGCCAGTAGTATACTTCCCGGACAGGGCCCCCGACGGAACACCTTC.

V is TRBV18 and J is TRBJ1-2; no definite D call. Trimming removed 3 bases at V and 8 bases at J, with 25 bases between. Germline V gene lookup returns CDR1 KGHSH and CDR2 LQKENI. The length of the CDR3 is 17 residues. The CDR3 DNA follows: TGTGCCAGCTCACCGTTTCCACAGAACCAACGAACCATCGGCTACACCTTC. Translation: CASSPFPQNQRTIGYTF.

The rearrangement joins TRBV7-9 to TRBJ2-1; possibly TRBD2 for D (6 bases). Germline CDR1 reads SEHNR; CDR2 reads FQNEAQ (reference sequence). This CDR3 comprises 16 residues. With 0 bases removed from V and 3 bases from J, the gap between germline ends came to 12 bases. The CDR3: CASSLALWEVYNEQFF. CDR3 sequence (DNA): TGTGCCAGCAGCTTAGCGCTGTGGGAGGTCTACAATGAGCAGTTCTTC.

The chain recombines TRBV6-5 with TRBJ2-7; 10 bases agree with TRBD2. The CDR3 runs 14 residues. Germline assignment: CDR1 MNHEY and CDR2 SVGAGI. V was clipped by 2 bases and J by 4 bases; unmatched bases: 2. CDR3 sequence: CASSYGTSEYEQYF. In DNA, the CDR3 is TGTGCCAGCAGTTACGGGACTAGCGAGTACGAGCAGTACTTC.

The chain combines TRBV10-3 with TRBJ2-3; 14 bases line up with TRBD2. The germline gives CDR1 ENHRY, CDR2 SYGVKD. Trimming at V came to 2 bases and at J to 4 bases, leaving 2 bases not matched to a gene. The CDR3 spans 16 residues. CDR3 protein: CAISEEGLAGADTQYF. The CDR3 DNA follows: TGTGCCATCAGTGAGGAGGGACTAGCGGGAGCAGATACGCAGTATTTT.

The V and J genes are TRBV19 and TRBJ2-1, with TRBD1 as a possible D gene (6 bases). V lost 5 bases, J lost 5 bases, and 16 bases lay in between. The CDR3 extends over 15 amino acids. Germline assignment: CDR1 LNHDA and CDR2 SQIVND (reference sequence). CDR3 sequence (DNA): TGTGCCAGTAGTCCCCTCTGGACAGACAACAATGAGCAGTTCTTC. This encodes CASSPLWTDNNEQFF.

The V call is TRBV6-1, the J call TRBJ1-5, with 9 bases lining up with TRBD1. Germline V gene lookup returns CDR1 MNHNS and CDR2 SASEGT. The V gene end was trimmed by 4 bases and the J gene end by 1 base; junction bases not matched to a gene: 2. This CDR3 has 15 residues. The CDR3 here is CASSGTGVSNQPQHF. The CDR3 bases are TGTGCCAGCAGTGGGACAGGGGTAAGCAATCAGCCCCAGCATTTT.

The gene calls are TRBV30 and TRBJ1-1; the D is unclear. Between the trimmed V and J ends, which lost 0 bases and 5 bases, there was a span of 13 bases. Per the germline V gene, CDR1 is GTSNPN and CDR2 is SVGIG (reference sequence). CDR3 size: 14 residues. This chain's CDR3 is CAWSVYGLGTEAFF. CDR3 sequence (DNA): TGTGCCTGGAGTGTTTACGGGCTGGGGACTGAAGCTTTCTTT.

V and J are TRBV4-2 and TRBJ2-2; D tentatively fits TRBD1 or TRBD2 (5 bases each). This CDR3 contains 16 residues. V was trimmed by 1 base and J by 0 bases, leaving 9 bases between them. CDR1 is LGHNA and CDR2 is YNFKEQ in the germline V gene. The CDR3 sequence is CASSQAGTTNTGELFF. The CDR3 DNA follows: TGTGCCAGCAGCCAAGCGGGGACCACGAACACCGGGGAGCTGTTTTTT.

The CDR3 loop is CASSLDHFNEQFF. As DNA, the CDR3 is TGTGCCAGCAGCTTGGACCATTTTAATGAGCAGTTCTTC. The chain couples TRBV5-6 to TRBJ2-1; D gene uncertain. The germline gives CDR1 SGHDT, CDR2 YYEEEE. This CDR3 is built from 13 residues. The V end lost 0 bases, the J end lost 7 bases, and 8 bases lay between the germline ends.

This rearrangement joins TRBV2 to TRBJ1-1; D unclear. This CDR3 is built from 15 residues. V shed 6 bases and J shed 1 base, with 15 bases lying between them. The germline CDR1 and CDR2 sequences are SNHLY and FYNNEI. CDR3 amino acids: CASRIWSTENTEAFF. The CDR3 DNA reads TGTGCCAGCAGGATCTGGTCTACGGAGAACACTGAAGCTTTCTTT.

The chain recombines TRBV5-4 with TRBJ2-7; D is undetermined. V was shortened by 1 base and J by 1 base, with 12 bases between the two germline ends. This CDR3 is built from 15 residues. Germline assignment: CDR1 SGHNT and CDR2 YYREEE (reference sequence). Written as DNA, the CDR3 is TGTGCCAGCAGCTTGAGAGACCGCGGTTCCTACGAGCAGTACTTC. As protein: CASSLRDRGSYEQYF.

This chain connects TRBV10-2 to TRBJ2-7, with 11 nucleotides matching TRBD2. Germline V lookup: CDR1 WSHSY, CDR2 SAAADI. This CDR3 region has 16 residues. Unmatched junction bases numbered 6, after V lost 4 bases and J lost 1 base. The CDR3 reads CASSVGLAGGSYEQYF. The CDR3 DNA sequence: TGCGCCAGCAGTGTGGGGCTAGCGGGAGGTTCCTACGAGCAGTACTTC.

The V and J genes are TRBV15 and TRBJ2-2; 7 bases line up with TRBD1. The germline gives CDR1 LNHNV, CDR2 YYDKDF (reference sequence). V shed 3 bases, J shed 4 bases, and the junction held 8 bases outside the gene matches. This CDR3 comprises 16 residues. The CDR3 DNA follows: TGTGCCACCAGCAGGGGGACAGAGGGGACCACCGGGGAGCTGTTTTTT. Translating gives CATSRGTEGTTGELFF.

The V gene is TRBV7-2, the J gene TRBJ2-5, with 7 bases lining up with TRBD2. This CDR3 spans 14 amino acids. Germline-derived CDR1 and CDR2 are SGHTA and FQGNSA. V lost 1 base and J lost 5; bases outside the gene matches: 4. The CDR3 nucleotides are TGTGCCAGCAGCTTAGGAGGGGAGGGTGAGACCCAGTACTTC. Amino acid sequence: CASSLGGEGETQYF.

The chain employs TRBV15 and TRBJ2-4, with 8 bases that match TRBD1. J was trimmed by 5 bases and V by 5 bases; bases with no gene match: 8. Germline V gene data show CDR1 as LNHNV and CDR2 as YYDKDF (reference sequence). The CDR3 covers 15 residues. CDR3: CATSPSDRAENIQYF. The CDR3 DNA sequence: TGTGCCACCAGCCCGTCGGACAGGGCCGAAAACATTCAGTACTTC.

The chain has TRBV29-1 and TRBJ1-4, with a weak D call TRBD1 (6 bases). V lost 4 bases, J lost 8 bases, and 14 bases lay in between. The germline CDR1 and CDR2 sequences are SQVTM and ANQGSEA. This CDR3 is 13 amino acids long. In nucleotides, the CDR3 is TGCAGCGTTGGCGGCAGGGGTGGCGAAAAACTGTTTTTT. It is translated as CSVGGRGGEKLFF.

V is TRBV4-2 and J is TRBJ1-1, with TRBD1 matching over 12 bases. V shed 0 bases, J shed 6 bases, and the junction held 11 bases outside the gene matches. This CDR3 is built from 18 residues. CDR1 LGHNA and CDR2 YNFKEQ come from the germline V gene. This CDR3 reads CASSQDGTGGGGSAEAFF. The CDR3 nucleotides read TGTGCCAGCAGCCAAGATGGGACAGGGGGCGGAGGTAGCGCTGAAGCTTTCTTT.

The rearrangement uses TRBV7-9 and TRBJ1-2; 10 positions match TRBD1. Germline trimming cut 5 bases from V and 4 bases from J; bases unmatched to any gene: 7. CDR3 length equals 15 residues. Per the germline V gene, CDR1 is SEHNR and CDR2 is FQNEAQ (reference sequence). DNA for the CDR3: TGTGCCAGCAGCCCCCGGGGACAGGGGTTCTATGGCTACACCTTC. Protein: CASSPRGQGFYGYTF.

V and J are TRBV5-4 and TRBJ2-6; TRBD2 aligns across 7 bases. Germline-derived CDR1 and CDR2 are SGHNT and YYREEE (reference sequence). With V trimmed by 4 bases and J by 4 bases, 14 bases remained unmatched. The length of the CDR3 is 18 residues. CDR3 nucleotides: TGTGCCAGCAGCCACGATATCGGGGGGTATTACGGGGCCAACGTCCTGACTTTC. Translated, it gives CASSHDIGGYYGANVLTF.